A selection of T cell receptor beta chains follows, all from one sample in a study of blood T cell repertoires in COVID-19. Profiling relied on immunoSEQ multiplex PCR, and the TCRdb table lists in-frame clones only, not all of them. This table holds about 75,000 clones, 88% found once. The source material was peripheral blood. These receptors originate from a human donor in a cohort sampled during active COVID-19. The CDR3 runs from the conserved cysteine through the conserved F or W. Each record gives: J gene, clone size, D gene, V gene, CDR3 protein, CDR3 DNA. The D gene is left open where the match is weak. Some rows mark clone size as missing; the rest say once, few, many or name a class of expanded clone.

J gene: TRBJ2-7
clone size: .
D gene: .
V gene: TRBV18
CDR3 protein: CASSPPNGGNYEQYF
CDR3 DNA: TGTGCCAGCTCACCACCGAATGGAGGGAATTACGAGCAGTACTTC

J gene: TRBJ1-2
clone size: .
D gene: .
V gene: TRBV12-3/TRBV12-4
CDR3 protein: CASSPQRNYGYTF
CDR3 DNA: TGTGCCAGCAGCCCGCAGAGGAACTATGGCTACACCTTC

J gene: TRBJ2-3
clone size: .
D gene: TRBD2
V gene: TRBV5-1
CDR3 protein: CASSSGTSGSTDTQYF
CDR3 DNA: TGCGCCAGCAGCTCCGGGACTAGCGGGAGCACAGATACGCAGTATTTT

J gene: TRBJ2-2
clone size: .
D gene: .
V gene: TRBV3-1/TRBV3-2
CDR3 protein: CASSQDLLAYNMNTGELFF
CDR3 DNA: TGTGCCAGCAGCCAAGATCTGCTAGCGTACAATATGAACACCGGGGAGCTGTTTTTT

J gene: TRBJ2-1
clone size: .
D gene: TRBD1
V gene: TRBV14
CDR3 protein: CASSLPTGGLYNEQFF
CDR3 DNA: TGTGCCAGCAGCCTCCCGACAGGGGGCCTCTACAATGAGCAGTTCTTC

J gene: TRBJ2-1
clone size: once
D gene: TRBD2
V gene: TRBV9
CDR3 protein: CASSGAGRNEQFF
CDR3 DNA: TGTGCCAGCAGCGGAGCGGGGCGCAATGAGCAGTTCTTC

J gene: TRBJ1-1
clone size: .
D gene: TRBD1
V gene: TRBV28
CDR3 protein: CASRRGQGREAFF
CDR3 DNA: TGTGCCAGCAGGCGTGGACAGGGTCGTGAAGCTTTCTTT

J gene: TRBJ2-7
clone size: .
D gene: TRBD1
V gene: TRBV27
CDR3 protein: CASSSYRGVAYEQYF
CDR3 DNA: TGTGCCAGCAGTTCCTACAGGGGGGTTGCGTACGAGCAGTACTTC

J gene: TRBJ2-7
clone size: once
D gene: .
V gene: TRBV7-6
CDR3 protein: CASSLGGGMEYEQYF
CDR3 DNA: TGTGCCAGCAGCTTAGGCGGGGGCATGGAGTACGAGCAGTACTTC

J gene: TRBJ2-1
clone size: .
D gene: TRBD1
V gene: TRBV19
CDR3 protein: CASSRDRGLLRMFF
CDR3 DNA: TGTGCCAGTTCCCGGGACAGGGGTCTTTTAAGGATGTTCTTC

J gene: TRBJ1-4
clone size: .
D gene: .
V gene: TRBV28
CDR3 protein: CASSQLGGGTNEKLFF
CDR3 DNA: TGTGCCAGCAGCCAACTGGGGGGGGGAACTAATGAAAAACTGTTTTTT

J gene: TRBJ1-2
clone size: .
D gene: .
V gene: TRBV11-3
CDR3 protein: CASSLDFTGGYTF
CDR3 DNA: TGTGCCAGCAGCTTAGATTTTACGGGGGGCTACACCTTC

J gene: TRBJ2-1
clone size: .
D gene: .
V gene: TRBV3-1/TRBV3-2
CDR3 protein: CASSRYGGERNEQFF
CDR3 DNA: TGTGCCAGCAGTCGCTATGGGGGCGAGCGGAATGAGCAGTTCTTC

J gene: TRBJ2-1
clone size: .
D gene: TRBD2
V gene: TRBV4-2
CDR3 protein: CASSHLSGVYNEQFF
CDR3 DNA: TGTGCCAGCAGCCACCTCAGCGGGGTATACAATGAGCAGTTCTTC

J gene: TRBJ2-2
clone size: .
D gene: .
V gene: TRBV24-1
CDR3 protein: CATSDPGQGTTGELFF
CDR3 DNA: TGTGCCACCAGTGACCCCGGGCAGGGGACCACCGGGGAGCTGTTTTTT

J gene: TRBJ2-3
clone size: .
D gene: .
V gene: TRBV6-1
CDR3 protein: CASSDQVGRHTDTQYF
CDR3 DNA: TGTGCCAGCAGTGATCAAGTTGGCAGGCACACAGATACGCAGTATTTT

J gene: TRBJ2-2
clone size: .
D gene: .
V gene: TRBV6-6
CDR3 protein: CASSYEGGNTGELFF
CDR3 DNA: TGTGCCAGCAGTTACGAGGGTGGGAACACCGGGGAGCTGTTTTTT

J gene: TRBJ1-2
clone size: .
D gene: TRBD1
V gene: TRBV19
CDR3 protein: CASTPTTGDLYGYTF
CDR3 DNA: TGTGCCAGTACCCCGACGACAGGGGATCTCTATGGCTACACCTTC

J gene: TRBJ2-2
clone size: .
D gene: .
V gene: TRBV6-6
CDR3 protein: CASSPPRGRALAGELFF
CDR3 DNA: TGTGCCAGCAGTCCACCCCGCGGCAGGGCTTTGGCCGGGGAGCTGTTTTTT

J gene: TRBJ2-3
clone size: .
D gene: TRBD1
V gene: TRBV19
CDR3 protein: CASSIKGTGTDTQYF
CDR3 DNA: TGTGCCAGTAGTATAAAGGGGACAGGGACAGATACGCAGTATTTT

J gene: TRBJ2-7
clone size: .
D gene: TRBD2
V gene: TRBV5-1
CDR3 protein: CASSLTSGSHEQYF
CDR3 DNA: TGCGCCAGCAGCTTGACTAGCGGGAGCCACGAGCAGTACTTC

J gene: TRBJ2-2
clone size: .
D gene: .
V gene: TRBV19
CDR3 protein: CASSMGAGVVTGELFF
CDR3 DNA: TGTGCCAGTAGTATGGGGGCGGGAGTTGTAACCGGGGAGCTGTTTTTT

J gene: TRBJ2-5
clone size: few
D gene: .
V gene: TRBV6-5
CDR3 protein: CASSYSELQETQYF
CDR3 DNA: TGTGCCAGCAGTTACTCCGAGCTTCAAGAGACCCAGTACTTC

J gene: TRBJ2-7
clone size: .
D gene: TRBD2
V gene: TRBV5-1
CDR3 protein: CASSLVRTSVYEQYF
CDR3 DNA: TGCGCCAGCAGCTTGGTAAGGACTAGCGTCTACGAGCAGTACTTC

J gene: TRBJ2-1
clone size: .
D gene: TRBD2
V gene: TRBV19
CDR3 protein: CASSIGLAGAGGDEQFF
CDR3 DNA: TGTGCCAGTAGTATCGGACTAGCGGGAGCCGGGGGGGATGAGCAGTTCTTC

J gene: TRBJ1-2
clone size: once
D gene: TRBD1
V gene: TRBV6-5
CDR3 protein: CASSKTGGKVGGYTF
CDR3 DNA: TGTGCCAGCAGTAAAACAGGGGGCAAGGTGGGCGGCTACACCTTC

J gene: TRBJ2-5
clone size: .
D gene: TRBD1
V gene: TRBV13
CDR3 protein: CASRLTGEETQYF
CDR3 DNA: TGTGCCAGCCGCCTGACAGGGGAAGAGACCCAGTACTTC

J gene: TRBJ1-1
clone size: .
D gene: .
V gene: TRBV5-1
CDR3 protein: CASSLAFSGNTEAFF
CDR3 DNA: TGCGCCAGCAGCTTGGCTTTTTCAGGGAACACTGAAGCTTTCTTT

J gene: TRBJ2-3
clone size: .
D gene: .
V gene: TRBV19
CDR3 protein: CASSIGAGSTDTQYF
CDR3 DNA: TGTGCCAGTAGTATAGGGGCCGGTAGCACAGATACGCAGTATTTT

J gene: TRBJ1-1
clone size: .
D gene: .
V gene: TRBV2
CDR3 protein: CASTPTQGILNTEAFF
CDR3 DNA: TGTGCCAGCACCCCCACCCAGGGGATCCTGAACACTGAAGCTTTCTTT

J gene: TRBJ2-3
clone size: .
D gene: .
V gene: TRBV7-2
CDR3 protein: CASSFGGQKTDTQYF
CDR3 DNA: TGTGCCAGCAGCTTTGGGGGCCAAAAAACAGATACGCAGTATTTT

J gene: TRBJ1-3
clone size: .
D gene: .
V gene: TRBV5-1
CDR3 protein: CASSPTEGSGNTIYF
CDR3 DNA: TGCGCCAGCAGCCCCACGGAGGGCTCTGGAAACACCATATATTTT

J gene: TRBJ1-2
clone size: .
D gene: TRBD1
V gene: TRBV6-6
CDR3 protein: CASIGTGGIYGYTF
CDR3 DNA: TGTGCCAGCATCGGGACAGGGGGGATCTATGGCTACACCTTC